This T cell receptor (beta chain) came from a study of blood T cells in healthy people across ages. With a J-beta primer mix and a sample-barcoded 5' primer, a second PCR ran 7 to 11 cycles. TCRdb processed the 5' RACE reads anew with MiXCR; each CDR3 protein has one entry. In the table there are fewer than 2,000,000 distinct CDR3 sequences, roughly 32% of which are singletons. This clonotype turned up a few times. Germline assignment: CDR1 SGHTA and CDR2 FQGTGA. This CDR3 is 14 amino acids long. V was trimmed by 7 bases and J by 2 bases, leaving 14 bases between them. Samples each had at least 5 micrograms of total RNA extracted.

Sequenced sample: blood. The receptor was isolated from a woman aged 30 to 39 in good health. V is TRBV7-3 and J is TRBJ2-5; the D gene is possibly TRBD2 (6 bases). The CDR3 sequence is CASNSGERQETQYF. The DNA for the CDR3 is TGTGCCAGCAACTCGGGAGAACGGCAAGAGACCCAGTACTTC.